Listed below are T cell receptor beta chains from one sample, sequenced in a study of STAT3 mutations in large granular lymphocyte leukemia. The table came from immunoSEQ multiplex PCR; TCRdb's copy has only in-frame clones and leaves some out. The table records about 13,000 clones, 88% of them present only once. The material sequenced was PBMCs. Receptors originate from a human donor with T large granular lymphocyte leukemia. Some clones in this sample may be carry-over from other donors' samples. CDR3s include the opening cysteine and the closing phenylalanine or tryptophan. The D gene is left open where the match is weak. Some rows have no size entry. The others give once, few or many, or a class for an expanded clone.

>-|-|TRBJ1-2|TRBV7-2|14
CASSLVTANYGYTF
TGTGCCAGCAGCTTAGTTACGGCTAACTATGGCTACACCTTC
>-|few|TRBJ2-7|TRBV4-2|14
CASSQETASYEQYF
TGTGCCAGCAGCCAAGAGACAGCATCCTACGAGCAGTACTTC
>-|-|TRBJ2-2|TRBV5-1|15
CASSLDNPNTGELFF
TGCGCCAGCAGCTTGGACAATCCGAACACCGGGGAGCTGTTTTTT
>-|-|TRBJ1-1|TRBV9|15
CASSGGGATGTEAFF
TGTGCCAGCAGCGGGGGCGGGGCCACCGGGACTGAAGCTTTCTTT
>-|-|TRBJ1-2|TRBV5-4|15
CASGQAGLEHYGYTF
TGTGCCAGCGGACAAGCGGGACTGGAGCACTATGGCTACACCTTC
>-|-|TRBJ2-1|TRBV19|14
CASSIDRDVRQQFF
TGTGCCAGTAGTATAGACAGGGATGTAAGGCAGCAGTTCTTC
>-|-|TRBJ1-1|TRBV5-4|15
CASSDPGRVSTEAFF
TGTGCCAGCAGCGACCCTGGCAGAGTTTCCACTGAAGCTTTCTTT
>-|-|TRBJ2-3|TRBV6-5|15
CASRDSPPSTDTQYF
TGTGCCAGCAGGGACAGCCCGCCTAGCACAGATACGCAGTATTTT
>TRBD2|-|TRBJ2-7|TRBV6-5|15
CASSPSGTTSGEQYF
TGTGCCAGCAGTCCATCCGGGACTACTTCTGGCGAGCAGTACTTC
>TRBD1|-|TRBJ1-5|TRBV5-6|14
CASSYRGNHQPQHF
TGTGCCAGCAGCTACAGGGGGAACCACCAGCCCCAGCATTTT
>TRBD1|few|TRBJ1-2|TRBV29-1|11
CSAGQGDGYTF
TGCAGCGCTGGCCAGGGGGATGGCTACACCTTC
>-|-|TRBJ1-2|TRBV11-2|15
CASSLLPTGNYGYTF
TGTGCCAGCAGCTTACTTCCGACAGGCAACTATGGCTACACCTTC
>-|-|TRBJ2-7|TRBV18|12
CASSPPSYEQYF
TGTGCCAGCTCACCCCCCTCCTACGAGCAGTACTTC
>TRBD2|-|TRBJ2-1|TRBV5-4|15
CASTPRGTSGEGQFF
TGTGCCAGCACCCCGCGAGGGACTAGTGGAGAGGGGCAGTTCTTC
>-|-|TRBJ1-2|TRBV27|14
CASSLSGRYYGYTF
TGTGCCAGCAGTTTATCGGGACGGTACTATGGCTACACCTTC
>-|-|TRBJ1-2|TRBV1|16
CTSSQDLSWDTHRYTF
-
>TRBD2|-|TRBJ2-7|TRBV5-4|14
CASSLTSGNNEQYF
TGTGCCAGCAGCTTGACTAGCGGGAACAACGAGCAGTACTTC
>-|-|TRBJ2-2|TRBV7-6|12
CASSLDNGELFF
TGTGCCAGCAGCTTAGATAACGGGGAGCTGTTTTTT
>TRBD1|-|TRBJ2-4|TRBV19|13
CASRGQGMNIQYF
TGTGCCAGTAGGGGACAGGGGATGAACATTCAGTACTTC
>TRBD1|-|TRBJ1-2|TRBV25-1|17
CASSEGQGVSSRYGYTF
TGTGCCAGCAGTGAAGGACAGGGGGTCTCATCACGATATGGCTACACCTTC
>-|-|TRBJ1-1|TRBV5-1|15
CASSLGGSLNTEAFF
TGCGCCAGCAGCTTGGGTGGGAGCTTGAACACTGAAGCTTTCTTT
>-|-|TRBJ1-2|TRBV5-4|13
CASSPVGAEGYTF
TGTGCCAGCAGCCCGGTCGGGGCAGAAGGCTACACCTTC
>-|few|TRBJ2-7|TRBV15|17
CATSRDMASYTSYEQYF
TGTGCCACCAGCAGAGATATGGCATCTTATACCTCCTACGAGCAGTACTTC
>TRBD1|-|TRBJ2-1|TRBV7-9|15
CASSRDRGWLNEQFF
TGTGCCAGCAGCCGCGACAGGGGATGGTTGAATGAGCAGTTCTTC
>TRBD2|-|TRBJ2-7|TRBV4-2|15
CASSQAQTSGKGQYF
TGTGCCAGCAGCCAAGCTCAGACTAGCGGCAAAGGGCAGTACTTC
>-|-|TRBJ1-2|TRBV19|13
CASSPRALYGYTF
TGTGCCAGTAGCCCCCGGGCCCTCTATGGCTACACCTTC
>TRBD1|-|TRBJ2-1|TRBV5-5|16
CASSLIPTGAYNEQFF
TGTGCCAGCAGCTTGATCCCGACAGGGGCCTACAATGAGCAGTTCTTC
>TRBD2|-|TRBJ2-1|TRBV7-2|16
CASSPQGAGTPNEQFF
TGTGCCAGCAGCCCCCAGGGAGCGGGGACCCCCAATGAGCAGTTCTTC
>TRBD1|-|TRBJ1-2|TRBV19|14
CASSIKGQGRRYTF
TGTGCCAGTAGTATCAAGGGACAGGGGCGGCGATACACCTTC
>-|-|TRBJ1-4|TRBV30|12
CAWRAEGEKLFF
TGTGCCTGGAGAGCAGAAGGGGAAAAACTGTTTTTT
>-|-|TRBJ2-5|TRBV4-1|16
CASSLKPGRSQETQYF
TGCGCCAGCAGCCTAAAACCTGGACGGTCCCAAGAGACCCAGTACTTC
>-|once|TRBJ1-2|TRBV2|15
CASSANSLGGYGYTF
TGTGCCAGCAGTGCCAACAGCTTGGGGGGCTATGGCTACACCTTC
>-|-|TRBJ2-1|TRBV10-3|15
CAIRRGTGAYNEQFF
TGTGCCATCAGGAGGGGGACTGGGGCCTACAATGAGCAGTTCTTC
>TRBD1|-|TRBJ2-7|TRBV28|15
CASSWAGTATYEQYF
TGTGCCAGCAGTTGGGCAGGGACAGCCACCTACGAGCAGTACTTC
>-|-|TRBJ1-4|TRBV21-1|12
CASHRDGKRGFF
TGTGCCAGCCACCGGGACGGAAAGAGGGGGTTTTTT
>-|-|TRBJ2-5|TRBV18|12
CASSSDQETQYF
TGTGCCAGCTCTTCGGATCAAGAGACCCAGTACTTC
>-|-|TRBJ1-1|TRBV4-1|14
CASSPPTGNTEAFF
TGCGCCAGCAGCCCTCCGACAGGAAACACTGAAGCTTTCTTT
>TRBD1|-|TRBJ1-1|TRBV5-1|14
CASSSQGARTEAFF
TGCGCCAGCAGCTCACAGGGGGCGCGAACTGAAGCTTTCTTT
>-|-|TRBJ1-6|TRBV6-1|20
CASSEFLPGPGHLSNSPLHF
TGTGCCAGCAGTGAGTTCCTACCGGGCCCAGGGCACCTTAGTAATTCACCCCTCCACTTT
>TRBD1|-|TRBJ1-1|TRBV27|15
CASSLYQGANNEAFF
TGTGCCAGCAGTTTATATCAGGGGGCGAATAATGAAGCTTTCTTT
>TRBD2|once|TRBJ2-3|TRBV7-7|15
CASSLGLALTDTQYF
TGTGCTAGCAGCTTGGGACTAGCGCTCACAGATACGCAGTATTTT
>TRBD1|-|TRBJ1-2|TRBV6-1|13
CASSRDRDYGYTF
TGTGCCAGCAGTAGGGACAGGGACTATGGCTACACCTTC
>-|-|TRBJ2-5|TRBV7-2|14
CASSLGGAQETQYF
TGTGCCAGCAGCTTAGGAGGGGCCCAAGAGACCCAGTACTTC
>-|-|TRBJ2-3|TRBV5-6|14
CASRDSGSTDTQYF
TGTGCCAGCAGGGACAGCGGTAGCACAGATACGCAGTATTTT
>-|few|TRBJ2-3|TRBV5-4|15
CASSSRAGGTDTQYF
TGTGCCAGCAGCTCCCGCGCCGGGGGCACAGATACGCAGTATTTT
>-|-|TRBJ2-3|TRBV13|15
CASSSKRTLTDTQYF
TGTGCCAGCAGCTCGAAACGGACGCTCACAGATACGCAGTATTTT
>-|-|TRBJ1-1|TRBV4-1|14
CASSPEAQPPEAFF
TGCGCCAGCAGCCCCGAGGCCCAACCTCCAGAAGCTTTCTTT